Below are 22 T cell receptor beta chains sequenced from a single sample in a study of blood T cell repertoires in COVID-19. Method: immunoSEQ multiplex PCR; TCRdb's copy keeps in-frame clones and lacks some. The top ten hold roughly 2% of the sample, which has under 400,000 clones, approximately 87% seen once. Sequencing input: PBMCs or T cells enriched from blood (not recorded which). These TCRs come from a man aged 35-49 years in a cohort exposed to, infected with or recovered from COVID-19 (not recorded which).

CDR3 in amino acids: CASSLAVGSISAFF. The CDR3 DNA sequence: TGTGCCAGCAGCTTAGCAGTGGGCTCCATATCAGCTTTCTTT. The chain carries TRBV7-2 and TRBJ1-1, with D hard to call. Per the germline V gene, CDR1 is SGHTA and CDR2 is FQGNSA. Trimming shortened V by 0 bases and J by 10 bases, and 15 bases separated the two germline ends. CDR3 length: 14 residues.

This rearrangement joins TRBV6-5 to TRBJ1-2; D is perhaps TRBD1 (6 bases). The germline CDR1 and CDR2 sequences are MNHEY and SVGAGI. The CDR3 is 14 amino acids. The V end was cut by 0 bases, the J end by 2 bases, with 7 bases between. CDR3 region: CASSYSQGNYGYTF. The CDR3 nucleotides read TGTGCCAGCAGTTACTCCCAGGGGAACTATGGCTACACCTTC.

V gene TRBV6-1 combines with J gene TRBJ1-2; 9 positions match TRBD1. Germline trimming cut 3 bases from V and 5 bases from J; bases unmatched to any gene: 4. The CDR3 consists of 14 residues. Germline V lookup: CDR1 MNHNS, CDR2 SASEGT. The CDR3 protein is CASSDLDRGYGYTF. The CDR3 nucleotides read TGTGCCAGCAGTGACCTGGACAGGGGTTATGGCTACACCTTC.

The chain has TRBV7-2 and TRBJ2-4, with 11 bases fitting TRBD2. Trimming at V came to 6 bases and at J to 8 bases, leaving 9 bases not matched to a gene. The germline CDR1 and CDR2 sequences are SGHTA and FQGNSA. The CDR3 consists of 15 residues. The CDR3 sequence: CASSRSGRASDIQYF. The CDR3 DNA follows: TGTGCCAGCAGTCGTAGCGGGAGGGCGTCGGACATTCAGTACTTC.

The chain has TRBV10-2 and TRBJ1-1, with 9 bases matching TRBD1. Per the germline V gene, CDR1 is WSHSY and CDR2 is SAAADI. The trim removed 7 bases at V and 3 bases at J, leaving 12 bases unmatched. The CDR3 is 16 amino acids. CDR3 in amino acids: CASKTGTGKPHTEAFF. The CDR3 bases are TGCGCCAGCAAAACCGGGACAGGGAAGCCCCACACTGAAGCTTTCTTT.

The chain links TRBV6-5 to TRBJ1-5; TRBD1 is a possible D gene (6 bases). The germline CDR1 and CDR2 sequences are MNHEY and SVGAGI. V was cut by 6 bases and J by 6 bases, with 15 bases left in between. The CDR3 has 14 residues. The CDR3 nucleotides are TGTGCCAGCAGGCCGGGACACTACAGTCAGCCCCAGCATTTT. Translating it yields CASRPGHYSQPQHF.

The chain recombines TRBV3-1 (or the pseudogene TRBV3-2) with TRBJ2-3, with 8 positions matching TRBD2. The CDR3 is 15 residues long. Germline CDR1 reads LGHDT; CDR2 reads YNNKEL (reference sequence). The ends lost 4 bases at V and 3 bases at J; junction bases unmatched: 6. The CDR3 DNA reads as TGTGCCAGCAGCCGGAGCGGGAGTAGGACAGATACGCAGTATTTT. It encodes CASSRSGSRTDTQYF.

The gene calls are TRBV27 and TRBJ2-7, with a possible D match to TRBD2 (6 bases). The CDR3 has 14 amino acids. Germline loops: CDR1 MNHEY, CDR2 SMNVEV (reference sequence). V lost 3 bases and J 3 bases, leaving 12 bases between the germline ends. CDR3 residues: CASSLGGGRYEQYF. CDR3 nucleotide sequence: TGTGCCAGCAGTTTGGGGGGAGGTCGCTACGAGCAGTACTTC.

As concerns this clone: The same CDR3 also results from other DNA sequences found in this sample. The J gene is TRBJ2-1, the V gene TRBV5-1; 7 bases line up with TRBD1. The V gene end was trimmed by 4 bases and the J gene end by 4 bases; junction bases not matched to a gene: 5. The CDR3 length is 14 residues. CDR1 and CDR2 (germline): SGHRS, YFSETQ. The CDR3 DNA sequence: TGCGCCAGCAGCCCGGGACAGAGTTACAATGAGCAGTTCTTC. Its protein is CASSPGQSYNEQFF.

The table lists this clone with a count of one. The CDR3 sequence is CAIRKSGSSYEQYF. The CDR3 DNA sequence: TGTGCCATCCGTAAAAGCGGGAGCTCCTACGAGCAGTACTTC. The gene calls are TRBV28 and TRBJ2-7; TRBD2 matches at 8 bases. This CDR3 region has 14 residues. Germline CDR1 and CDR2: MDHEN and SYDVKM. The J segment lost 0 bases and the V segment lost 10 bases, leaving 8 bases of the junction unmatched.

The genes are TRBV28 and TRBJ1-5; D not resolved. Germline V gene data show CDR1 as MDHEN and CDR2 as SYDVKM. Trimming removed 1 base at V and 6 bases at J, with 4 bases between. This CDR3 is built from 12 residues. The CDR3 loop reads CASSLFGQPQHF. Written as DNA, the CDR3 is TGTGCCAGCAGTTTATTCGGTCAGCCCCAGCATTTT.

The CDR3 coding sequence is TGTGCCAGCAGCTTAAGGGGTTGGGGGACTAGCGGGAGTTATGAGCAGTTCTTC. This encodes CASSLRGWGTSGSYEQFF. The V gene is TRBV7-9, the J gene TRBJ2-1; 14 bases fit TRBD2. Trimming took 2 bases from V and 8 from J; bases not matched to a gene: 11. Germline V gene sequence: CDR1 SEHNR, CDR2 FQNEAQ (reference sequence). The CDR3 covers 18 residues.

This chain joins TRBV2 and TRBJ1-1, with 10 nucleotides matching TRBD1. Germline CDR1 is SNHLY and CDR2 is FYNNEI. V shed 5 bases, J shed 3 bases, and the junction held 3 bases outside the gene matches. This CDR3 has 14 amino acids. The DNA of the CDR3 is TGTGCCAGCAGTAGACAGGGGGCTGACACTGAAGCTTTCTTT. Translated: CASSRQGADTEAFF.

The chain carries TRBV18 and TRBJ2-1; 11 nucleotides agree with TRBD2. This CDR3 is 15 amino acids long. CDR1 and CDR2 (germline): KGHSH, LQKENI. Germline trimming cut 0 bases from V and 9 bases from J; bases unmatched to any gene: 4. Here the CDR3 reads CASSPPSSGRTEQFF. CDR3 sequence (DNA): TGTGCCAGCTCACCACCGTCTAGCGGGAGGACTGAGCAGTTCTTC. Full variable domain (outside the CDR3, taken from reference TRBV18 and TRBJ2-1): NAGVMQNPRHLVRRRGQEARLRCSPMKGHSHVYWYRQLPEEGLKFMVYLQKENIIDESGMPKERFSAEFPKEGPSILRIQQVVRGDSAAYFCASSPPSSGRTEQFFGPGTRLTVL.

This chain connects TRBV21-1 to TRBJ1-5; the DNA was not compared with TRBD1, the D call given in the table. TRBV21-1 is listed as a pseudogene. The CDR3 runs to 15 residues. CDR3 nucleotides: TGTGCCAGCAGTACAGGGGTGTGGGACAATCAGCCCCAGCATTTT. Its protein is CASSTGVWDNQPQHF.

The J gene is TRBJ2-7, the V gene TRBV6-5; TRBD1 matches at 10 bases. V shed 5 bases, J shed 6 bases, and the junction held 7 bases outside the gene matches. The germline CDR1 and CDR2 sequences are MNHEY and SVGAGI. This CDR3 spans 14 amino acids. The CDR3 DNA reads as TGTGCCAGCAGTCAGGACAGGGGGGCGGTCGAGCAGTACTTC. The encoded protein is CASSQDRGAVEQYF.

The chain recombines TRBV5-1 with TRBJ2-1; 8 bases fit TRBD2. Losses at the gene ends were 1 base for V and 3 bases for J; bases not matched to a gene: 3. This CDR3 spans 15 amino acids. Germline-derived CDR1 and CDR2 are SGHRS and YFSETQ. This CDR3 is CASSLSGGLYNEQFF. In DNA form, the CDR3 reads TGCGCCAGCAGCTTGTCGGGAGGGCTCTACAATGAGCAGTTCTTC.

The chain combines TRBV5-4 with TRBJ1-4; D gene uncertain. Germline values: CDR1 SGHNT, CDR2 YYREEE (reference sequence). CDR3 size: 15 residues. V was clipped by 0 bases and J by 2 bases, with 8 bases between them. The CDR3 DNA follows: TGTGCCAGCAGCTTGGGGGGAGGGACTAATGAAAAACTGTTTTTT. Its protein is CASSLGGGTNEKLFF.

V and J are TRBV19 and TRBJ1-5, with D unclear. The V gene's germline CDR1 is LNHDA and CDR2 SQIVND (reference sequence). CDR3 size: 15 residues. The ends were cut back, 1 base at V and 0 bases at J, with 7 bases in the middle. The DNA for the CDR3 is TGTGCCAGTAGTATAGTGTTTCATAGCAATCAGCCCCAGCATTTT. Residues: CASSIVFHSNQPQHF.

The CDR3 DNA reads TGTGCCAGCAGTGAAAGGTTAGGGGGCGGGCAGCCCCAGCATTTT. Its translation: CASSERLGGGQPQHF. The rearrangement joins TRBV6-1 to TRBJ1-5, with 7 bases aligning to TRBD1. J was trimmed by 7 bases and V by 2 bases; bases with no gene match: 8. Germline CDR1 reads MNHNS; CDR2 reads SASEGT. The CDR3 spans 15 residues.

The V gene is TRBV19, the J gene TRBJ1-5, with TRBD1 matching 10 bases. Germline V gene data show CDR1 as LNHDA and CDR2 as SQIVND (reference sequence). J lost 6 bases, V lost 5 bases, and 13 bases had no gene match. The CDR3 contains 17 residues. The CDR3 DNA reads TGTGCCAGTAGTCCTCGACCGGGACAGGGGTTGAGTCAGCCCCAGCATTTT. This codes for CASSPRPGQGLSQPQHF.

This clone was detected only once. This chain connects TRBV30 to TRBJ2-1; TRBD2 matches 7 bases. CDR1 and CDR2 (germline): GTSNPN, SVGIG (reference sequence). This CDR3 comprises 13 residues. V was clipped by 7 bases and J by 12 bases; unmatched bases: 15. This CDR3 reads CAYQLGGRVVQFF. In DNA form, the CDR3 reads TGTGCCTACCAGCTGGGAGGGCGCGTCGTGCAGTTCTTC.